The 29 T cell receptor beta chains presented below share a single source sample, sequenced in a study of Graves' ophthalmopathy and Graves' hyperthyroidism. The authors amplified TCR beta CDR3 regions, and they did so from RNA transcripts for repertoire sequencing. Following a first-round RT-PCR that used HTBI primers, a second-round multiplex PCR was carried out. TCRdb used MiXCR to reprocess the multiplex PCR reads, holding one entry per CDR3 protein. The sample has around 1.1 million distinct CDR3 sequences; less than 45% are singletons. Sequencing was performed on peripheral blood or thyroid tissue (not recorded which). All receptors come from an adult man with Graves' hyperthyroidism.

This clonotype was seen only a few times. A junction end diverges from the germline sequence, so it may reflect a read error. The CDR3 loop reads CATSSLGQLYEQYF. CDR3 sequence (DNA): TGTGCCACCAGTTCACTTGGACAGCTTTACGAGCAGTACTTC. This chain joins TRBV27 and TRBJ2-7; a possible D gene is TRBD1 (6 bases). The CDR3 totals 14 residues. Germline V gene sequence: CDR1 MNHEY, CDR2 SMNVEV (reference sequence).

This clonotype has just a few counts. This chain uses TRBV6-6 with TRBJ1-3; D is undetermined. The CDR3 length is 15 residues. Germline CDR1 and CDR2: MNHNY and SVGAGI (reference sequence). Trimming pared 6 bases from V and 2 bases from J, leaving 14 bases between. Here the CDR3 reads CASSPDGGPGNTIYF. CDR3 nucleotides: TGTGCCAGCAGCCCCGACGGCGGACCTGGAAACACCATATATTTT.

This clonotype was seen more than once but under ten times. The chain uses TRBV4-2 and TRBJ2-7, with D perhaps matching TRBD1 or TRBD2 (6 bases each). Per germline, CDR1 LGHNA and CDR2 YNFKEQ. The CDR3 spans 16 residues. Trimming took 0 bases from V and 1 from J, leaving 13 bases between them. CDR3 coding DNA: TGTGCCAGCAGCCAAGATAGGGGGGCGGTGTCCTACGAGCAGTACTTC. It encodes CASSQDRGAVSYEQYF.

This chain uses TRBV12-3 or TRBV12-4 with TRBJ1-2, with TRBD1 identical over 10 bases. The CDR3 loop spans 14 amino acids. The V and J ends lost 6 bases and 5 bases, in that order; junction bases with no gene match: 6. CDR3 sequence reads: CASRGGQGTYGYTF. In nucleotides, the CDR3 is TGTGCCAGCAGAGGGGGACAGGGGACGTATGGCTACACCTTC.

This clonotype was picked up many times. The chain recombines TRBV12-3 or TRBV12-4 with TRBJ1-5; D may be TRBD1 (5 bases). This CDR3 region has 14 residues. The CDR3 coding sequence is TGTAACACCTGCGGGGCGCGCTGGGTCGAGCCCCAGCATTTT. This codes for CNTCGARWVEPQHF.

This clonotype showed up just a few times. The chain is built from TRBV28 and TRBJ2-6; no clear D gene. CDR3 length equals 14 residues. V was pared by 4 bases and J by 2 bases, with 6 bases between. The germline V gene has CDR1 MDHEN and CDR2 SYDVKM. The CDR3 here is CASSSFTGANVLTF. The CDR3 DNA follows: TGTGCCAGCAGTTCGTTTACTGGGGCCAACGTCCTGACTTTC.

About this clonotype: With a much larger clone just one base away, this may be a read error. The chain employs TRBV2 and TRBJ2-2, with 7 bases aligning to TRBD1. The CDR3 extends over 14 amino acids. CDR1 and CDR2 from the germline V gene are SNHLY and FYNNEI. The CDR3 protein is CASSPRQGPGELVF. CDR3 sequence (DNA): TGTGCCAGCAGCCCCAGACAGGGACCCGGGGAGCTGGTTTTT.

This clonotype showed up just a few times. The rearrangement uses TRBV7-9 and TRBJ2-5; 7 bases align to TRBD2. The end of the DNA is better explained by TRBJ2-1, so the J call may be wrong. This CDR3 has 12 amino acids. Germline V gene lookup returns CDR1 SEHNR and CDR2 FQNEAQ (reference sequence). The CDR3 nucleotides are TGTGCCAGCAGCGTTCCGGGACTACCCCAGTTCTTC. This codes for CASSVPGLPQFF.

The V gene is TRBV12-3 or TRBV12-4, the J gene TRBJ1-4; D may be TRBD1 (5 bases). CDR3 length: 14 amino acids. With 8 bases removed from V and 4 bases from J, the gap between germline ends came to 14 bases. The CDR3 DNA sequence: TGTGCCAGCGCCGCCCAGGGCAATAATGAAAAACTGTTTTTT. Amino acid sequence: CASAAQGNNEKLFF.

This clonotype showed up just a few times. This chain links TRBV12-5 with TRBJ1-1; 10 bases line up with TRBD1. The V and J ends lost 4 bases and 7 bases, in that order; junction bases with no gene match: 3. The germline V gene has CDR1 LGHNT and CDR2 FRNRAP. This CDR3 is 13 amino acids long. The CDR3 reads CASGSGQGVEAFF. CDR3 in DNA: TGTGCTAGTGGTTCTGGACAGGGGGTTGAAGCTTTCTTT.

V is TRBV7-9 and J is TRBJ2-5, with D possibly TRBD1 on 5 matching bases. Germline-derived CDR1 and CDR2 are SEHNR and FQNEAQ (reference sequence). Trimming took 1 base from V and 1 from J, leaving 13 bases between them. This CDR3 has 16 residues. CDR3 DNA: TGTGCCAGCAGCTTAGGTTTAGGGGAACTCCAAGAGACCCAGTACTTC. Protein sequence: CASSLGLGELQETQYF.

The chain employs TRBV24-1 and TRBJ1-1; no firm D call. The V end lost 4 bases, the J end lost 1 base, and 6 bases lay between the germline ends. This CDR3 spans 13 amino acids. Per the germline V gene, CDR1 is KGHDR and CDR2 is SFDVKD. The CDR3 region has the DNA TGTGCCACCAGTGACGGCCAGAACACTGAAGCTTTCTTT. It is translated as CATSDGQNTEAFF.

The V and J genes are TRBV19 and TRBJ1-4, with no clear D. The CDR3 runs to 12 residues. Between the trimmed V and J ends, which lost 9 bases and 8 bases, there was a span of 13 bases. Germline V lookup: CDR1 LNHDA, CDR2 SQIVND (reference sequence). CDR3 DNA sequence: TGTGCCAGCCAGAGGACTAGCGAAAAACTGTTTTTT. Its translation is CASQRTSEKLFF.

This sequence joins TRBV29-1 and TRBJ2-3; D possibly matches TRBD1 or TRBD2 (5 bases each). The V end lost 4 bases, the J end lost 0 bases, and 8 bases lay between the germline ends. This CDR3 comprises 13 residues. Germline V gives CDR1 SQVTM, CDR2 ANQGSEA. In DNA form, the CDR3 reads TGCAGCGTTGTTCGGGACAGCACAGATACGCAGTATTTT. Its translation is CSVVRDSTDTQYF.

The chain recombines TRBV5-1 with TRBJ2-7; 9 nucleotides line up with TRBD1. Germline V gene lookup returns CDR1 SGHRS and CDR2 YFSETQ. V lost 5 bases and J lost 4; bases outside the gene matches: 7. The length of the CDR3 is 14 residues. This chain's CDR3 is CASSTGGVVYEQYF. DNA for the CDR3: TGCGCCAGCAGTACAGGGGGCGTAGTATACGAGCAGTACTTC.

This clonotype was recorded many times. The CDR3 coding sequence is TGCGCCAGCGGACGTCGGAGCGGGAGCGCGAGGGGAGAGACCCAGTACTTC. Translating it yields CASGRRSGSARGETQYF. The chain couples TRBV10-2 to TRBJ2-5, with 8 bases that match TRBD2. The CDR3 totals 17 residues. V lost 8 bases to trimming and J lost 4 bases; unmatched junction nucleotides: 18. Looked up from germline, CDR1 is WSHSY and CDR2 is SAAADI.

This clonotype was observed a few times. Here the CDR3 reads CASTGQHNQPQHF. CDR3 DNA sequence: TGTGCCAGCACCGGACAGCACAATCAGCCCCAGCATTTT. The rearrangement joins TRBV6-1 to TRBJ1-5, with TRBD1 as a possible D gene (6 bases). Germline values: CDR1 MNHNS, CDR2 SASEGT. The CDR3 is 13 amino acids. Trimming left V 7 bases short and J 3 bases short, with 10 bases between.

This chain links TRBV20-1 with TRBJ1-1, with 7 bases aligning to TRBD1. V shed 3 bases and J 5 bases; nucleotides not matched to a gene: 9. CDR1 and CDR2 (germline): DFQATT, SNEGSKA (reference sequence). The CDR3 loop spans 14 amino acids. Written as DNA, the CDR3 is TGCAGTGCTAGGGTGAACAGGGGTTATACTGAAGCTTTCTTT. This sequence encodes CSARVNRGYTEAFF.

There are many counts of this clonotype. The genes are TRBV4-1 and TRBJ2-7; the match to TRBD1 covers 9 bases. Germline assignment: CDR1 MGHRA and CDR2 YSYEKL. This CDR3 is built from 15 residues. After removal of 1 base from V and 3 bases from J, the junction contained 4 bases not matched to a gene. The CDR3, as DNA: TGCGCCAGCAGCCAAGGGGGACAGGGCAGCTACGAGCAGTACTTC. It specifies CASSQGGQGSYEQYF.

The chain employs TRBV27 and TRBJ1-4; D is unclear. The CDR3 length is 14 residues. Germline CDR1 is MNHEY and CDR2 is SMNVEV (reference sequence). The V and J ends lost 4 bases and 8 bases respectively, with 14 bases between them. The CDR3 loop reads CASSYGRRGEKLFF. In DNA form, the CDR3 reads TGTGCCAGCAGTTACGGACGACGAGGGGAAAAACTGTTTTTT.

The chain joins TRBV4-3 to TRBJ2-7; 7 nucleotides line up with TRBD2. The V segment lost 8 bases and the J segment 1 base; nucleotides outside the gene matches: 11. CDR3 length: 15 residues. Per the germline V gene, CDR1 is LGHNA and CDR2 is YSLEER. DNA for the CDR3: TGCGCCAGCCTCTCTCTCGCGGGAGTGTCCTACGAGCAGTACTTC. Its protein is CASLSLAGVSYEQYF.

In this sample, this clonotype turned up many times. The chain is built from TRBV29-1 and TRBJ1-2; TRBD1 agrees at 7 bases. This CDR3 spans 11 amino acids. Trimming removed 7 bases from V and 8 bases from J; junction bases left unmatched: 7. Germline V gene lookup returns CDR1 SQVTM and CDR2 ANQGSEA. The CDR3 here is CSGEGAGGYTF. In DNA form, the CDR3 reads TGCAGCGGTGAGGGGGCGGGCGGCTACACCTTC.

This clonotype showed up many times. J is TRBJ1-5 and V is TRBV19; TRBD1 might be the D (5 bases). V lost 4 bases and J lost 8, with 12 bases in between. Germline V gene sequence: CDR1 LNHDA, CDR2 SQIVND (reference sequence). CDR3 length: 13 residues. CDR3 bases: TGTGCCAGTAGTAGACTGAAAGGGGAGCCCCAGCATTTT. Its translation: CASSRLKGEPQHF.

This clonotype was counted ten times or more. The CDR3 loop reads CASSLAGGRFEDGYTF. The CDR3 region has the DNA TGTGCCAGCAGCTTAGCGGGGGGGCGGTTTGAGGATGGCTACACCTTC. The chain carries TRBV7-2 and TRBJ1-2; tentative D call: TRBD1 (6 bases). Trimming pared 0 bases from V and 6 bases from J, leaving 17 bases between. This CDR3 has 16 residues. The germline gives CDR1 SGHTA, CDR2 FQGNSA. Supplemented by reference TRBV7-2 and TRBJ1-2, the full variable domain reads GAGVSQSPSNKVTEKGKDVELRCDPISGHTALYWYRQSLGQGLEFLIYFQGNSAPDKSGLPSDRFSAERTGGSVSTLTIQRTQQEDSAVYLCASSLAGGRFEDGYTFGSGTRLTVV.

This chain joins TRBV2 and TRBJ1-4; D is uncertain. V was clipped by 6 bases and J by 12 bases, with 17 bases between them. This CDR3 has 13 residues. Germline V gives CDR1 SNHLY, CDR2 FYNNEI. CDR3 region: CASSAGLGGELFF. CDR3 nucleotide sequence: TGTGCCAGCAGCGCGGGTCTCGGCGGGGAACTGTTTTTT.

Of note for this clonotype: A read error may be the cause here, since a much bigger clone is one base away. The chain recombines TRBV14 with TRBJ1-6, with a weak D call TRBD1 (6 bases). The CDR3 totals 13 residues. V lost 4 bases, J lost 14 bases, and 15 bases lay in between. From germline, CDR1 is SGHDN and CDR2 FVKESK. The DNA of the CDR3 is TGTGCCAGCAGCCGGACAGCCGCTGGGACCCTCCACTTT. It specifies CASSRTAAGTLHF. The full variable domain, its missing parts supplied by reference TRBV14 and TRBJ1-6, is EAGVTQFPSHSVIEKGQTVTLRCDPISGHDNLYWYRRVMGKEIKFLLHFVKESKQDESGMPNNRFLAERTGGTYSTLKVQPAELEDSGVYFCASSRTAAGTLHFGNGTRLTVT.

The V and J genes are TRBV25-1 and TRBJ1-5; D gene uncertain. V lost 5 bases and J 2 bases, leaving 10 bases between the germline ends. CDR1 and CDR2 from the germline V gene are MGHDK and SYGVNS. This CDR3 spans 14 amino acids. The CDR3 here is CASSPGNGNQPQHF. The CDR3 DNA reads as TGTGCCAGCAGTCCCGGGAACGGCAATCAGCCCCAGCATTTT.

Concerning this clonotype itself: This may be a read error: a much more frequent sequence differs by one nucleotide. The chain joins TRBV10-3 to TRBJ1-1; D remains unclear. Germline V gene lookup returns CDR1 ENHRY and CDR2 SYGVKD. Trimming pared 8 bases from V and 0 bases from J, leaving 4 bases between. This CDR3 region has 11 residues. The CDR3 DNA follows: TGTGCCATCTTTATGAACACTGAAGCTTTCTTT. As protein: CAIFMNTEAFF.

The V and J genes are TRBV19 and TRBJ1-5; D ambiguous. Trimming stripped 6 bases from V and 0 bases from J, with 12 bases between. This CDR3 has 15 amino acids. The germline gives CDR1 LNHDA, CDR2 SQIVND (reference sequence). This chain's CDR3 is CASRRRLNSNQPQHF. In nucleotides, the CDR3 is TGTGCCAGTAGGAGAAGATTAAATAGCAATCAGCCCCAGCATTTT.